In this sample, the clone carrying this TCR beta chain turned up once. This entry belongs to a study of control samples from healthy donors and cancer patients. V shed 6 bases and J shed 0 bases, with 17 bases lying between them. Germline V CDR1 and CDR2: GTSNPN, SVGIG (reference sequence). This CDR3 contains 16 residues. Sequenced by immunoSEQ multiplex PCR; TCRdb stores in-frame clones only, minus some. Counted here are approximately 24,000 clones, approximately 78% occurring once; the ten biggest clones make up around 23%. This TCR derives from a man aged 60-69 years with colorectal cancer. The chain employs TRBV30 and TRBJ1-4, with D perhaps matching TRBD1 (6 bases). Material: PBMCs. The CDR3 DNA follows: TGTGCCTGCCGGGACAAGGGAAGATCAACTAATGAAAAACTGTTTTTT. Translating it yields CACRDKGRSTNEKLFF. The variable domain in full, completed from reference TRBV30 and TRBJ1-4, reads SQTIHQWPATLVQPVGSPLSLECTVEGTSNPNLYWYRQAAGRGLQLLFYSVGIGQISSEVPQNLSASRPQDRQFILSSKKLLLSDSGFYLCACRDKGRSTNEKLFFGSGTQLSVL.